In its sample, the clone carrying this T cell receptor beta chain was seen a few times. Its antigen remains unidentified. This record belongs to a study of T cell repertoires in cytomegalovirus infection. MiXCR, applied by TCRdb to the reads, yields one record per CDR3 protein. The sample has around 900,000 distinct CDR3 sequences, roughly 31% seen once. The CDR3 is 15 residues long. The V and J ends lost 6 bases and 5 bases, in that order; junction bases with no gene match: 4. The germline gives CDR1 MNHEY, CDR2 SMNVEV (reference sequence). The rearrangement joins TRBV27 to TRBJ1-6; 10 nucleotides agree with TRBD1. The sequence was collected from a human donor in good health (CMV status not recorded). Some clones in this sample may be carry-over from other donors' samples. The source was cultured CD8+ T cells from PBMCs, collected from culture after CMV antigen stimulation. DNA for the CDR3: TGTGCCAGCAGCCGGGACAGGGGTGATAATTCACCCCTCCACTTT. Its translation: CASSRDRGDNSPLHF.